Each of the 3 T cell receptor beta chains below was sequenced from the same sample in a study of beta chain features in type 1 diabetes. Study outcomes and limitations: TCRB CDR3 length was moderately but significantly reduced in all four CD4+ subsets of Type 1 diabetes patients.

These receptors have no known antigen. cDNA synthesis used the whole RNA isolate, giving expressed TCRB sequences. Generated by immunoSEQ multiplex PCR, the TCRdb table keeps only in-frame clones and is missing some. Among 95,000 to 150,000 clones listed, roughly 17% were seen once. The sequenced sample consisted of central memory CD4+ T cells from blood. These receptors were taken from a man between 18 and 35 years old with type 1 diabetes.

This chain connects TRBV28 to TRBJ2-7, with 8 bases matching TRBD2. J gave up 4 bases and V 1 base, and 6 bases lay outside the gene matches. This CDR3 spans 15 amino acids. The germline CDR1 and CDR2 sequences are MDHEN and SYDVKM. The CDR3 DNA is TGTGCCAGCAGTTTATCCCAGCGGGGGTCATACGAGCAGTACTTC. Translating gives CASSLSQRGSYEQYF. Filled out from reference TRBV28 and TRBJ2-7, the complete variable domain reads DVKVTQSSRYLVKRTGEKVFLECVQDMDHENMFWYRQDPGLGLRLIYFSYDVKMKEKGDIPEGYSVSREKKERFSLILESASTNQTSMYLCASSLSQRGSYEQYFGPGTRLTVT.

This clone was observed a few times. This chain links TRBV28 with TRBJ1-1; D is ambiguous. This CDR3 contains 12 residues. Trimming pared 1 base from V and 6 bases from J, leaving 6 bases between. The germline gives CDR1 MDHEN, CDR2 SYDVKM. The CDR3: CASSLLVSEAFF. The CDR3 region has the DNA TGTGCCAGCAGTTTATTGGTTTCTGAAGCTTTCTTT.

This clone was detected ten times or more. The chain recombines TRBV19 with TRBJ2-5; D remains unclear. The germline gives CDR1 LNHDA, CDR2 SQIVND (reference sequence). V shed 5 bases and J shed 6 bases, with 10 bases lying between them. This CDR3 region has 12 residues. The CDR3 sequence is CASSLPSQTQYF. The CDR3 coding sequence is TGTGCCAGTAGTCTGCCGAGTCAGACCCAGTACTTC.